The 7 T cell receptor beta chains below were found in one sample sequenced in a study of blood T cell repertoires in COVID-19. The repertoire was sequenced with immunoSEQ multiplex PCR; TCRdb's copy has only in-frame clones and lacks some. The data contain approximately 200,000 clones, 89% of them singletons. Sequencing was carried out using PBMCs or T cells enriched from blood (not recorded which). Every receptor here comes from a woman between 40 and 55 years old with acute COVID-19.

The chain couples TRBV10-3 to TRBJ2-2; 9 bases are shared with TRBD2. J was trimmed by 2 bases and V by 10 bases; bases with no gene match: 11. The germline CDR1 and CDR2 sequences are ENHRY and SYGVKD. This CDR3 is 16 amino acids long. CDR3 in DNA: TGTGCCAGCAACCAAGCGGGGGGCCAAAACACCGGGGAGCTGTTTTTT. This translates into CASNQAGGQNTGELFF.

This clone was found once. The CDR3 sequence is CASSQGNIQYF. CDR3 nucleotide sequence: TGTGCCAGCAGTCAGGGGAACATTCAGTACTTC. The J gene is TRBJ2-4, the V gene TRBV6-5, with D possibly being TRBD1 (6 bases). CDR3 size: 11 residues. V was shortened by 5 bases and J by 7 bases, with 6 bases between the two germline ends. CDR1 is MNHEY and CDR2 is SVGAGI in the germline V gene.

The V and J genes are TRBV4-1 and TRBJ2-7; 12 nucleotides line up with TRBD2. The CDR3 has 15 residues. Germline CDR1 reads MGHRA; CDR2 reads YSYEKL. Trimming took 9 bases from V and 4 from J; bases not matched to a gene: 10. This chain's CDR3 is CASTHTSGGQYEQYF. CDR3 sequence (DNA): TGCGCCAGTACCCATACTAGCGGGGGGCAATACGAGCAGTACTTC.

There are a few counts of this clone. This chain joins TRBV6-5 and TRBJ1-1; 8 nucleotides align to TRBD1. CDR1 is MNHEY, CDR2 SVGAGI, per germline. The CDR3 is 14 amino acids. With 2 bases clipped from V and 7 bases from J, the junction kept 6 bases outside the gene matches. The CDR3 protein is CASSYGQGGIEAFF. For the CDR3, the DNA is TGTGCCAGCAGTTACGGACAGGGAGGAATTGAAGCTTTCTTT.

The rearrangement joins TRBV7-2 to TRBJ2-3; 9 bases agree with TRBD2. This CDR3 has 14 residues. V gave up 0 bases and J gave up 5 bases; unmatched junction bases: 0. Germline V lookup: CDR1 SGHTA, CDR2 FQGNSA. CDR3 coding DNA: TGTGCCAGCAGCTTAGCACTAGCGGGAGATACGCAGTATTTT. It specifies CASSLALAGDTQYF.

Here the CDR3 DNA reads TGTGCCAGCAGCTTACCAGGACAGGGGGTCCACGAGCAGTACTTC. As protein: CASSLPGQGVHEQYF. V gene TRBV7-2 combines with J gene TRBJ2-7; 10 bases agree with TRBD1. With 2 bases clipped from V and 5 bases from J, the junction kept 6 bases outside the gene matches. Germline CDR1 reads SGHTA; CDR2 reads FQGNSA. The CDR3 consists of 15 residues.

The chain links TRBV19 to TRBJ1-6, with TRBD1 matching over 9 bases. The V gene's germline CDR1 is LNHDA and CDR2 SQIVND (reference sequence). The CDR3 has 14 residues. After removal of 6 bases from V and 9 bases from J, the junction contained 6 bases not matched to a gene. The CDR3 spells CASSQTGGGSPLHF. The CDR3 bases are TGTGCCAGTAGCCAGACAGGGGGTGGTTCACCCCTCCACTTT.